This is a list of T cell receptor beta chains from one sample in a study of OX40 agonist ivuxolimab in advanced cancers. Sequencing was performed with immunoSEQ multiplex PCR; in TCRdb, only in-frame clones are kept and a portion is missing. Among around 84,000 clones listed, approximately 93% were seen once. The specimen comprised CD4+ or CD8+ T cells sorted from blood, sampled in a trial of the OX40 agonist ivuxolimab. These receptors came from an adult with an advanced solid tumor such as melanoma, head and neck, liver or kidney cancer. CDR3s include the opening cysteine and the closing phenylalanine or tryptophan. Fields, in order: D gene, J gene, V gene, clone size, CDR3 DNA, CDR3 protein. A D gene is named only where the DNA matches it firmly. Where a row states a size, it is once, few, many or the class of an expanded clone; other rows omit it.

d_gene: .
j_gene: TRBJ2-3
v_gene: TRBV6-6
abundance: .
CDR3nt: TGTGCCAGCAGTTACCCCGCACCGGATACGCAGTATTTT
CDR3aa: CASSYPAPDTQYF

d_gene: .
j_gene: TRBJ1-5
v_gene: TRBV9
abundance: .
CDR3nt: TGTGCCAGCAGCCCACAGGCCGGAAATCAGCCCCAGCATTTT
CDR3aa: CASSPQAGNQPQHF

d_gene: .
j_gene: TRBJ2-7
v_gene: TRBV10-3
abundance: .
CDR3nt: TGTGCCATCAGTGGGCGGGCCCAGCCCTACGAGCAGTACTTC
CDR3aa: CAISGRAQPYEQYF

d_gene: TRBD2
j_gene: TRBJ2-1
v_gene: TRBV29-1
abundance: .
CDR3nt: TGCAGCGTGATTGGGCTAGCGGGAGGGTACAATGAGCAGTTCTTC
CDR3aa: CSVIGLAGGYNEQFF

d_gene: TRBD1
j_gene: TRBJ1-5
v_gene: TRBV30
abundance: .
CDR3nt: TGTGCCTGGAGTTATGACAGGGGTCAGCCCCAGCATTTT
CDR3aa: CAWSYDRGQPQHF

d_gene: TRBD2
j_gene: TRBJ2-3
v_gene: TRBV2
abundance: .
CDR3nt: TGTGCCAGCAGAGAGGGACTAGCAGCTAGCACAGATACGCAGTATTTT
CDR3aa: CASREGLAASTDTQYF

d_gene: .
j_gene: TRBJ2-7
v_gene: TRBV5-1
abundance: .
CDR3nt: TGCGCCAGCAGCTTGAGTCCAGGACCACTCTACGAGCAGTACTTC
CDR3aa: CASSLSPGPLYEQYF

d_gene: .
j_gene: TRBJ1-2
v_gene: TRBV5-4
abundance: .
CDR3nt: TGTGCCAGCAGCGATGGGACCAACTATGGCTACACCTTC
CDR3aa: CASSDGTNYGYTF

d_gene: .
j_gene: TRBJ2-2
v_gene: TRBV11-1
abundance: .
CDR3nt: TGTGCCAGCAGCTTAGTAGGGGAGCTGTTTTTT
CDR3aa: CASSLVGELFF

d_gene: TRBD2
j_gene: TRBJ2-1
v_gene: TRBV11-3
abundance: .
CDR3nt: TGTGCCAGCAGAACGTGGAGTAGCGGGGGCTCCTACAATGAGCAGTTCTTC
CDR3aa: CASRTWSSGGSYNEQFF

d_gene: .
j_gene: TRBJ2-7
v_gene: TRBV7-2
abundance: few
CDR3nt: TGTGCCAGCAGCTTAGGGCCTTTTTGGGGGGAGCAGTACTTC
CDR3aa: CASSLGPFWGEQYF

d_gene: .
j_gene: TRBJ1-2
v_gene: TRBV19
abundance: .
CDR3nt: TGTGCCAGTAGTATATGGGGGACCAGTTCAAGTGGCTACACCTTC
CDR3aa: CASSIWGTSSSGYTF

d_gene: .
j_gene: TRBJ2-1
v_gene: TRBV9
abundance: .
CDR3nt: TGTGCCAGCAGCGGTAGCGGCCCTTCCTACAATGAGCAGTTCTTC
CDR3aa: CASSGSGPSYNEQFF

d_gene: .
j_gene: TRBJ2-3
v_gene: TRBV5-1
abundance: .
CDR3nt: TGCGCCAGCAGCTTGGCCCTGGTAGGAATCATAAGCGATATGTATTTT
CDR3aa: CASSLALVGIISDMYF

d_gene: .
j_gene: TRBJ1-1
v_gene: TRBV28
abundance: once
CDR3nt: TGTGCCAGCAGTTTAGGGGCCTTCCACACTGAAGCTTTCTTT
CDR3aa: CASSLGAFHTEAFF

d_gene: .
j_gene: TRBJ2-3
v_gene: TRBV9
abundance: .
CDR3nt: TGTGCCAGCAGCGTAGTAGGTAATAGCGGCCCGGATACGCAGTATTTT
CDR3aa: CASSVVGNSGPDTQYF

d_gene: TRBD2
j_gene: TRBJ2-1
v_gene: TRBV27
abundance: .
CDR3nt: TGTGCCAGCAGTTCCAGACTAGCGGGAGGTTCCTACAATGAGCAGTTCTTC
CDR3aa: CASSSRLAGGSYNEQFF

d_gene: .
j_gene: TRBJ2-7
v_gene: TRBV6-5
abundance: .
CDR3nt: TGTGCCAGCAGCCCGGGACAAACCTACGAGCAGTACTTC
CDR3aa: CASSPGQTYEQYF

d_gene: TRBD2
j_gene: TRBJ2-7
v_gene: TRBV6-5
abundance: .
CDR3nt: TGTGCCAGCACCCGGGCTAGCGGCTACGAGCAGTACTTC
CDR3aa: CASTRASGYEQYF

d_gene: .
j_gene: TRBJ2-7
v_gene: TRBV27
abundance: .
CDR3nt: TGTGCCAGCAGGGGACTCCACTACGAGCAGTACTTC
CDR3aa: CASRGLHYEQYF

d_gene: TRBD1
j_gene: TRBJ2-1
v_gene: TRBV4-1
abundance: .
CDR3nt: TGCGCCAGCAGCCAAGTCGAGGACAGGGTATACAATGAGCAGTTCTTC
CDR3aa: CASSQVEDRVYNEQFF

d_gene: TRBD2
j_gene: TRBJ2-7
v_gene: TRBV4-3
abundance: .
CDR3nt: TGCGCCAGCAGCCAAGCTAGCGGGAGGTACGAGCAGTACTTC
CDR3aa: CASSQASGRYEQYF

d_gene: .
j_gene: TRBJ1-4
v_gene: TRBV7-6
abundance: .
CDR3nt: TGTGCCAGCAGCTTAGCGGGGAGGCTTAATGAAAAACTGTTTTTT
CDR3aa: CASSLAGRLNEKLFF

d_gene: TRBD2
j_gene: TRBJ2-1
v_gene: TRBV11-3
abundance: .
CDR3nt: TGTGCCAGCAGACAGCGGGATTTAGTCTACAATGAGCAGTTCTTC
CDR3aa: CASRQRDLVYNEQFF

d_gene: .
j_gene: TRBJ2-2
v_gene: TRBV7-6
abundance: once
CDR3nt: TGTGCCAGCAGCCAGACCTTGGGGCACACCGGGGAGCTGTTTTTT
CDR3aa: CASSQTLGHTGELFF

d_gene: .
j_gene: TRBJ2-3
v_gene: TRBV5-1
abundance: .
CDR3nt: TGCGCCAGCAGCTTGGCCCATACGCAGTATTTT
CDR3aa: CASSLAHTQYF

d_gene: .
j_gene: TRBJ1-4
v_gene: TRBV9
abundance: .
CDR3nt: TGTGCCAGCAGCGGAACACAGGGTAATGAAAAACTGTTTTTT
CDR3aa: CASSGTQGNEKLFF

d_gene: .
j_gene: TRBJ2-7
v_gene: TRBV4-3
abundance: .
CDR3nt: TGCGCCAGCAGCCAGTCGACTAAACCCGTCTACGAGCAGTACTTC
CDR3aa: CASSQSTKPVYEQYF

d_gene: .
j_gene: TRBJ2-6
v_gene: TRBV19
abundance: .
CDR3nt: TGTGCCAGTAGGGCCGCTGGGGCCAACGTCCTGACTTTC
CDR3aa: CASRAAGANVLTF

d_gene: TRBD2
j_gene: TRBJ2-1
v_gene: TRBV7-9
abundance: .
CDR3nt: TGTGCCAGCAGCCCTTTACTGGGACTAGCGGTTTATGAGCAGTTCTTC
CDR3aa: CASSPLLGLAVYEQFF

d_gene: TRBD2
j_gene: TRBJ2-7
v_gene: TRBV5-6
abundance: .
CDR3nt: TGTGCCAGCAGCTTTGAGACTAGCGGGACCAGGGAGCAGTACTTC
CDR3aa: CASSFETSGTREQYF

d_gene: .
j_gene: TRBJ2-5
v_gene: TRBV4-3
abundance: .
CDR3nt: TGCGCCAGCAGCCAAGATCCCCCGAAAAGGGTCCAGTACTTC
CDR3aa: CASSQDPPKRVQYF

d_gene: TRBD1
j_gene: TRBJ1-5
v_gene: TRBV7-9
abundance: .
CDR3nt: TGTGCCAGCAGCTTAGGTGGGACAGGGTCTCAGCATTTT
CDR3aa: CASSLGGTGSQHF

d_gene: .
j_gene: TRBJ2-1
v_gene: TRBV28
abundance: .
CDR3nt: TGTGCCAGCAGGGGGGCAGAGCGGTACAATGAGCAGTTCTTC
CDR3aa: CASRGAERYNEQFF

d_gene: .
j_gene: TRBJ2-7
v_gene: TRBV4-1
abundance: .
CDR3nt: TGCGCCAGCAGCCACCCGGGACAATACGAGCAGTACTTC
CDR3aa: CASSHPGQYEQYF

d_gene: .
j_gene: TRBJ2-3
v_gene: TRBV9
abundance: .
CDR3nt: TGTGCCAGCAGCCCCCAAGTTACGCAGTATTTT
CDR3aa: CASSPQVTQYF

d_gene: .
j_gene: TRBJ2-2
v_gene: TRBV13
abundance: .
CDR3nt: TGTGCCAGCAGCCCAGGGGGGCGCGGCACCGGGGAGCTGTTTTTT
CDR3aa: CASSPGGRGTGELFF